The 32 T cell receptor beta chains given below trace back to one sample, sequenced in a study of OX40 agonist ivuxolimab in advanced cancers. TCRdb's copy holds only in-frame clones and misses some; the assay was immunoSEQ multiplex PCR. The data hold 60,000 or so clones, with just over 85% observed a single time. The material sequenced was CD4+ or CD8+ T cells sorted from blood, taken in a trial of the OX40 agonist ivuxolimab. Receptors originate from an adult with an advanced solid tumor such as melanoma, head and neck, liver or kidney cancer.

The chain employs TRBV12-5 and TRBJ1-1; D call uncertain. V shed 0 bases and J shed 3 bases, with 23 bases lying between them. The V gene's germline CDR1 is LGHNT and CDR2 FRNRAP. The CDR3 runs to 19 residues. CDR3: CASGLVFGWKARPDTEAFF. The CDR3 region has the DNA TGTGCTAGTGGTTTGGTATTTGGATGGAAGGCCAGGCCGGACACTGAAGCTTTCTTT.

This clone appeared a single time. The gene calls are TRBV5-1 and TRBJ2-5, with a weak D call TRBD1 (5 bases). Germline CDR1 SGHRS, CDR2 YFSETQ. CDR3 length: 14 residues. Trimming removed 0 bases at V and 2 bases at J, with 8 bases between. Written as DNA, the CDR3 is TGCGCCAGCAGCTTGGGACAGCCTCAAGAGACCCAGTACTTC. Translating gives CASSLGQPQETQYF.

The V gene is TRBV18, the J gene TRBJ1-1; D gene uncertain. The germline gives CDR1 KGHSH, CDR2 LQKENI. V was shortened by 0 bases and J by 0 bases, with 5 bases between the two germline ends. This CDR3 spans 14 amino acids. CDR3 loop: CASSPPVMNTEAFF. The CDR3 bases are TGTGCCAGCTCACCACCGGTTATGAACACTGAAGCTTTCTTT.

The sample holds one count of this clone. The genes are TRBV19 and TRBJ2-3, with D perhaps matching TRBD1 (6 bases). This CDR3 is 13 amino acids long. V lost 6 bases and J lost 5, with 12 bases in between. Germline CDR1 LNHDA, CDR2 SQIVND (reference sequence). The chain's CDR3 is CASRGAGLDTQYF. The CDR3, as DNA: TGTGCCAGTAGGGGGGCGGGCCTAGATACGCAGTATTTT.

This chain links TRBV18 with TRBJ2-2; no clear D. The CDR3 loop spans 13 amino acids. The V gene's germline CDR1 is KGHSH and CDR2 LQKENI. V lost 1 base and J lost 3, with 3 bases in between. The CDR3 spells CASSPRDTGELFF. DNA for the CDR3: TGTGCCAGCTCACCACGGGACACCGGGGAGCTGTTTTTT.

The CDR3 DNA reads as TGCGCCAGCAGCCCTCCCCGACAGGGTAGACATGAGCAGTTCTTC. It is translated as CASSPPRQGRHEQFF. V and J are TRBV4-1 and TRBJ2-1; 7 bases line up with TRBD1. Per the germline V gene, CDR1 is MGHRA and CDR2 is YSYEKL. V gave up 4 bases and J gave up 8 bases; unmatched junction bases: 11. This CDR3 spans 15 amino acids.

The chain carries TRBV7-8 and TRBJ2-7; D might be TRBD2 (6 bases). Germline values: CDR1 SGHVS, CDR2 FQNEAQ. The CDR3 runs to 14 residues. Trimming took off 3 bases at V and 7 bases at J, with 16 bases between the two ends. The CDR3 here is CASSFLDARGEQYF. As DNA, the CDR3 is TGTGCCAGCAGCTTCTTGGATGCCCGGGGGGAGCAGTACTTC.

V and J are TRBV14 and TRBJ1-2, with a tentative D call TRBD1 (6 bases). The ends were cut back, 2 bases at V and 4 bases at J, with 11 bases in the middle. Germline CDR1 SGHDN, CDR2 FVKESK. The CDR3 loop spans 14 amino acids. CDR3 loop: CASSQQQGPYGYTF. The DNA for the CDR3 is TGTGCCAGCAGCCAACAACAGGGACCCTATGGCTACACCTTC.

This chain joins TRBV28 and TRBJ2-5; D tentatively fits TRBD1 or TRBD2 (5 bases each). Germline V gene lookup returns CDR1 MDHEN and CDR2 SYDVKM. The ends were cut back, 8 bases at V and 11 bases at J, with 15 bases in the middle. This CDR3 contains 11 residues. CDR3 amino acids: CASGTVGEQYF. CDR3 bases: TGTGCCAGCGGGACCGTCGGGGAGCAGTACTTC.

The rearrangement links TRBV19 to TRBJ1-5; D call uncertain. The CDR3 consists of 15 residues. V was trimmed by 6 bases and J by 1 base, leaving 13 bases between them. Looked up from germline, CDR1 is LNHDA and CDR2 is SQIVND (reference sequence). CDR3 in DNA: TGTGCCAGTAGGCCCGTTGGCGGGAGCAATCAGCCCCAGCATTTT. Translating it yields CASRPVGGSNQPQHF.

The gene calls are TRBV27 and TRBJ2-3; D might be TRBD1 (5 bases). Trimming stripped 4 bases from V and 5 bases from J, with 7 bases between. The CDR3 is 12 amino acids. The germline V gene encodes CDR1 MNHEY and CDR2 SMNVEV (reference sequence). The CDR3 is CASSWGVDTQYF. Here the CDR3 DNA reads TGTGCCAGCAGTTGGGGCGTAGATACGCAGTATTTT.

This sequence joins TRBV7-9 and TRBJ2-2; 7 bases line up with TRBD2. Germline V gene lookup returns CDR1 SEHNR and CDR2 FQNEAQ (reference sequence). V shed 5 bases, J shed 5 bases, and the junction held 8 bases outside the gene matches. The CDR3 length is 15 residues. CDR3 in amino acids: CASSRGSSFTGELFF. The CDR3 DNA is TGTGCCAGCAGCCGCGGGAGTTCTTTTACCGGGGAGCTGTTTTTT.

This clone appeared once. This rearrangement joins TRBV4-2 to TRBJ2-1, with 15 bases aligning to TRBD2. The CDR3 totals 19 residues. The germline CDR1 and CDR2 sequences are LGHNA and YNFKEQ. With 0 bases clipped from V and 0 bases from J, the junction kept 3 bases outside the gene matches. The DNA for the CDR3 is TGTGCCAGCAGCCAAGAGGGACTAGCGGGAGGTAGCTCCTACAATGAGCAGTTCTTC. Its protein is CASSQEGLAGGSSYNEQFF.

The CDR3: CASSESVRDYGYTF. The CDR3 DNA is TGTGCCAGCAGTGAGTCCGTCCGAGACTATGGCTACACCTTC. This chain connects TRBV6-1 to TRBJ1-2; no definite D call. V was cut by 3 bases and J by 3 bases, with 11 bases left in between. CDR3 length: 14 amino acids. Germline CDR1 is MNHNS and CDR2 is SASEGT.

The CDR3 is CASRDRGNTEAFF. CDR3 DNA sequence: TGCGCCAGCCGGGACAGGGGAAACACTGAAGCTTTCTTT. This chain uses TRBV5-1 with TRBJ1-1, with 10 bases matching TRBD1. This CDR3 is built from 13 residues. Germline CDR1 SGHRS, CDR2 YFSETQ. Trimming took 7 bases from V and 2 from J; bases not matched to a gene: 2.

V usage is TRBV5-1 and J usage is TRBJ2-2, with D unresolved. V was shortened by 7 bases and J by 7 bases, with 8 bases between the two germline ends. CDR3 length: 11 residues. Germline CDR1 reads SGHRS; CDR2 reads YFSETQ. The CDR3 DNA reads TGCGCCAGCCACGAGCGCGGGGAGCTGTTTTTT. Amino acids: CASHERGELFF. Complete variable domain (other parts from reference TRBV5-1 and TRBJ2-2): KAGVTQTPRYLIKTRGQQVTLSCSPISGHRSVSWYQQTPGQGLQFLFEYFSETQRNKGNFPGRFSGRQFSNSRSEMNVSTLELGDSALYLCASHERGELFFGEGSRLTVL.

The rearrangement joins TRBV19 to TRBJ2-3, with TRBD2 matching over 9 bases. This CDR3 has 16 residues. Germline V gives CDR1 LNHDA, CDR2 SQIVND (reference sequence). V was pared by 7 bases and J by 2 bases, with 10 bases of the junction left unmatched. CDR3 DNA: TGTGCCAGTACTAAGGTAGCGGGGGCCAACACAGATACGCAGTATTTT. Translated: CASTKVAGANTDTQYF.

The chain combines TRBV5-1 with TRBJ2-7, with 12 nucleotides matching TRBD2. CDR3 length: 13 residues. The J segment lost 4 bases and the V segment lost 4 bases, leaving 0 bases of the junction unmatched. Germline assignment: CDR1 SGHRS and CDR2 YFSETQ. The CDR3 loop reads CASSTSGGYEQYF. CDR3 in DNA: TGCGCCAGCAGCACTAGCGGGGGGTACGAGCAGTACTTC.

This sequence joins TRBV6-6 and TRBJ2-5; tentatively, D is TRBD2 (6 bases). This CDR3 contains 11 residues. V lost 4 bases, J lost 9 bases, and 9 bases lay in between. Per the germline V gene, CDR1 is MNHNY and CDR2 is SVGAGI (reference sequence). DNA of the CDR3: TGTGCCAGCAGTTCAGGAGGGGCCCAGTACTTC. It encodes CASSSGGAQYF.

This sequence joins TRBV10-3 and TRBJ2-2, with 10 bases lining up with TRBD2. Trimming cost V 3 bases and J 6 bases; bases outside gene matches: 16. The germline CDR1 and CDR2 sequences are ENHRY and SYGVKD. The CDR3 is 19 residues long. The CDR3 region has the DNA TGTGCCATCAGTGAATGGCTAGCGGGGGCCTCAATGGGGTCCGGGGAGCTGTTTTTT. Its translation is CAISEWLAGASMGSGELFF.

The V and J genes are TRBV2 and TRBJ2-5, with D tentatively TRBD1 or TRBD2 (5 bases each). CDR3 length equals 14 residues. In germline, CDR1 is SNHLY, CDR2 FYNNEI. The V end was cut by 6 bases, the J end by 1 base, with 12 bases between. The CDR3 DNA sequence: TGTGCCAGCAGAGGGGACCGGCCCCAAGAGACCCAGTACTTC. Translating it yields CASRGDRPQETQYF.

The rearrangement links TRBV4-2 to TRBJ2-3; tentatively, D is TRBD2 (6 bases). The CDR3 is 13 amino acids. CDR1 LGHNA and CDR2 YNFKEQ come from the germline V gene. Trimming shortened V by 4 bases and J by 4 bases, and 9 bases separated the two germline ends. CDR3 nucleotides: TGTGCCAGCAGCCCCCGACTAGCAGATACGCAGTATTTT. Protein: CASSPRLADTQYF.

V is TRBV29-1 and J is TRBJ2-5; TRBD1 is a possible D gene (6 bases). The V end lost 4 bases, the J end lost 4 bases, and 13 bases lay between the germline ends. The germline V gene encodes CDR1 SQVTM and CDR2 ANQGSEA. The CDR3 has 13 residues. The CDR3 DNA follows: TGCAGCGTTGTTCCCAGGGGCGGAGAGACCCAGTACTTC. The encoded protein is CSVVPRGGETQYF.

CDR3 sequence (DNA): TGCGCCAGCAGCCAGGGGCAGGGCGGGTTCGGGGAGCTGTTTTTT. Translation gives CASSQGQGGFGELFF. This rearrangement joins TRBV4-1 to TRBJ2-2; tentatively, D is TRBD1 or TRBD2 (5 bases each). Germline values: CDR1 MGHRA, CDR2 YSYEKL. This CDR3 has 15 amino acids. With 3 bases removed from V and 7 bases from J, the gap between germline ends came to 15 bases.

The chain employs TRBV7-9 and TRBJ2-3; TRBD2 might be the D (6 bases). The CDR3 consists of 15 residues. Germline V CDR1 and CDR2: SEHNR, FQNEAQ (reference sequence). V lost 1 base, J lost 5 bases, and 13 bases lay in between. The CDR3 loop reads CASSLGGLKEDTQYF. CDR3 coding DNA: TGTGCCAGCAGCTTAGGAGGACTAAAGGAAGATACGCAGTATTTT.

The chain is built from TRBV6-1 and TRBJ2-2; D not certain. The V gene lost 1 base and the J gene lost 1 base, with 4 bases spanning the gap. CDR1 and CDR2 (germline): MNHNS, SASEGT. The CDR3 length is 14 residues. This chain's CDR3 is CASSEGWNTGELFF. The CDR3 DNA reads as TGTGCCAGCAGTGAAGGATGGAACACCGGGGAGCTGTTTTTT.

This clone was seen only a few times. The CDR3 sequence is CASSPQTGGYEQYF. DNA for the CDR3: TGTGCCAGCAGCCCCCAGACAGGGGGTTACGAGCAGTACTTC. The chain employs TRBV7-2 and TRBJ2-7; 9 nucleotides line up with TRBD1. Germline-derived CDR1 and CDR2 are SGHTA and FQGNSA. V dropped 5 bases and J dropped 4; count of bases not matched to a gene: 6. This CDR3 region has 14 residues.

CDR3 region: CASSLGGSPNTGELFF. The CDR3 DNA follows: TGTGCCAGCAGCTTGGGGGGGTCTCCGAACACCGGGGAGCTGTTTTTT. The chain is built from TRBV5-4 and TRBJ2-2; D may be TRBD1 or TRBD2 (5 bases each). Germline CDR1 and CDR2: SGHNT and YYREEE (reference sequence). The CDR3 consists of 16 residues. Trimming pared 0 bases from V and 0 bases from J, leaving 9 bases between.

The rearrangement uses TRBV11-2 and TRBJ2-5, with 7 bases that match TRBD1. Germline CDR1 and CDR2: SGHAT and FQNNGV. V lost 8 bases, J lost 1 base, and 4 bases stayed unmatched. The CDR3 loop spans 13 amino acids. CDR3 loop: CASGGQIQETQYF. Here the CDR3 DNA reads TGTGCCAGCGGGGGACAGATCCAAGAGACCCAGTACTTC.

The V gene is TRBV27, the J gene TRBJ1-2; the D is unclear. The CDR3 is 14 residues long. Trimming took off 6 bases at V and 4 bases at J, with 15 bases between the two ends. From germline, CDR1 is MNHEY and CDR2 SMNVEV (reference sequence). CDR3 protein: CASSSYMDGYGYTF. DNA of the CDR3: TGTGCCAGCAGCTCCTACATGGACGGCTATGGCTACACCTTC.

V gene TRBV7-2 combines with J gene TRBJ1-1; D unclear. The CDR3 extends over 15 amino acids. The V end was cut by 4 bases, the J end by 4 bases, with 16 bases between. Germline V lookup: CDR1 SGHTA, CDR2 FQGNSA. The chain's CDR3 is CASSYQIALGTEAFF. The CDR3 coding sequence is TGTGCCAGCAGCTACCAGATTGCCCTGGGCACTGAAGCTTTCTTT.

With regard to this clone: The conserved closing phenylalanine or tryptophan is absent in this CDR3, likely reflecting a read error. No DNA is shown, since the ends of the CDR3 on it are uncertain; the CDR3 is the one TCRdb lists. The genes are TRBV19 and TRBJ1-2. Ends included, the CDR3 has 13 residues. Per germline, CDR1 LNHDA and CDR2 SQIVND (reference sequence). CDR3 loop: CASLDLFGGKVDV.